This TCR beta chain was identified in a study of CD8+CD57+ T cells in acquired aplastic anemia. A note on this clonotype: Its antigen remains unidentified.

For sequencing, patients were chosen who had shown expansion of CD8+CD57+ cells by flow cytometry. The patients, all of them, had severe acquired aplastic anemia. General study findings and limits: No significant difference in CD8+ Simpson's diversity was found between patients and controls. Comparison of patients with controls identified about 27 shared CD8+ CDR3 sequences.

CDR3 and TCR beta VDJ profiling relied on a genomic DNA template. Using its own MiXCR run on the reads, TCRdb lists one record per CDR3 protein. The sample consists of about 160,000 distinct CDR3 sequences, 65% to 75% of them appearing once. The source is a human donor with aplastic anemia. Sequenced material: sorted CD4+, CD8+, or CD8+CD57+ T cells (not recorded which) from PBMCs.

CDR3: CASSLLPGQGAPQLFF. As DNA, the CDR3 is TGTGCCAGCAGCTTATTACCGGGACAGGGGGCCCCCCAACTGTTTTTT. The chain carries TRBV7-9 and TRBJ1-4, with 12 bases lining up with TRBD1. Germline loops: CDR1 SEHNR, CDR2 FQNEAQ (reference sequence). V gave up 2 bases and J gave up 12 bases; unmatched junction bases: 10. CDR3 length: 16 residues.